This T cell receptor (beta chain) was sequenced during a study of T cells in narcolepsy. Overall study: Healthy controls were enrolled alongside patients with narcolepsy type 1 or type 2. Findings and limits, study-wide: Blood of same and different patients, but not healthy controls, reportedly held recurring autoreactive clonotypes. No autoreactive T cell clone sequences appeared in some memory CD4+ repertoires. Comparing one patient's CSF and blood CD4+ clonotypes highlighted HCRT- and TRIB2-specific autoreactive clonotypes.

The method was immunoSEQ multiplex PCR; TCRdb's version includes in-frame clones alone and lacks a portion of them. The sample contains about 22,000 clones, around 81% of which appear only once. This clone has only a few counts. The antigen remains undetermined. In germline, CDR1 is LNHDA, CDR2 SQIVND (reference sequence). The CDR3 is made up of 16 amino acids. V lost 7 bases, J lost 0 bases, and 6 bases stayed unmatched. The sample was memory (CD45RA-) CD4+ T cells from blood. The clonotype was recovered from a human donor in good health. V usage is TRBV19 and J usage is TRBJ2-3; 11 nucleotides align to TRBD2. The CDR3 loop reads CASKSRTSGSTDTQYF. CDR3 sequence (DNA): TGTGCCAGTAAATCCCGGACTAGCGGGAGCACAGATACGCAGTATTTT.